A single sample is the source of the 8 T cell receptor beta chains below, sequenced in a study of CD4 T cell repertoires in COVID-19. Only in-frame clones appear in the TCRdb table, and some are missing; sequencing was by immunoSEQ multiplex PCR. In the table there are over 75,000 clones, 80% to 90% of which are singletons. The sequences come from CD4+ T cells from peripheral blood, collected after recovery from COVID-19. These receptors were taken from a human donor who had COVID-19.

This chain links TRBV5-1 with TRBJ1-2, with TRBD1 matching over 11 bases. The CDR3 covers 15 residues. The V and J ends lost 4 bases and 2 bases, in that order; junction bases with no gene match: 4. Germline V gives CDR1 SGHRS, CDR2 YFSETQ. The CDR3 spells CASSGGTGGNYGYTF. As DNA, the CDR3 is TGCGCCAGCAGCGGAGGGACAGGGGGGAACTATGGCTACACCTTC.

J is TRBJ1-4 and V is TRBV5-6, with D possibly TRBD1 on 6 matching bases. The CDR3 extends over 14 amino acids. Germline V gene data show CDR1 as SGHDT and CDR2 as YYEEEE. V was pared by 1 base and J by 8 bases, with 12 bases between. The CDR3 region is CASSLTRGFEKLFF. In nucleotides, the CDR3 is TGTGCCAGCAGCTTGACCAGGGGTTTCGAAAAACTGTTTTTT.

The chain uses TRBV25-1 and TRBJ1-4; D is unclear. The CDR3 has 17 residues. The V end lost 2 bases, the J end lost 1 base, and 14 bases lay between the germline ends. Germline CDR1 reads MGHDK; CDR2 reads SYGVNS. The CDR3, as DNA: TGTGCCAGCAGTGAAAGTCCCCCTCGTAGAACTAATGAAAAACTGTTTTTT. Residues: CASSESPPRRTNEKLFF.

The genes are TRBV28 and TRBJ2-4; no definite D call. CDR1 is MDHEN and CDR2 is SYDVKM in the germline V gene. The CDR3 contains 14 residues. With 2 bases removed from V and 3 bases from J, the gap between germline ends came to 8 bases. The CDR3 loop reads CASSLQQHKNIQYF. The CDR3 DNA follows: TGTGCCAGCAGTTTACAACAGCACAAAAACATTCAGTACTTC. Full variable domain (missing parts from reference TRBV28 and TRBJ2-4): DVKVTQSSRYLVKRTGEKVFLECVQDMDHENMFWYRQDPGLGLRLIYFSYDVKMKEKGDIPEGYSVSREKKERFSLILESASTNQTSMYLCASSLQQHKNIQYFGAGTRLSVL.

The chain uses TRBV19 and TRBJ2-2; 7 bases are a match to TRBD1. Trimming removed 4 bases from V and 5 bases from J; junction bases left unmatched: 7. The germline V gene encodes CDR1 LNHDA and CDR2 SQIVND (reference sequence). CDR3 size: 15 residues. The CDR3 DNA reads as TGTGCCAGTAGTACCCGACAGGGAGAAACCGGGGAGCTGTTTTTT. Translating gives CASSTRQGETGELFF.

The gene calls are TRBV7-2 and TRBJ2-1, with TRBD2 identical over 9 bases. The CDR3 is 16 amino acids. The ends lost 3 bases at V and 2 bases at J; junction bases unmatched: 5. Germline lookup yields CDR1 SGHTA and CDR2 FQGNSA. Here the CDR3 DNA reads TGTGCCAGCAGCTTTGGTAGCGGGGGAGCCTACAATGAGCAGTTCTTC. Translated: CASSFGSGGAYNEQFF.

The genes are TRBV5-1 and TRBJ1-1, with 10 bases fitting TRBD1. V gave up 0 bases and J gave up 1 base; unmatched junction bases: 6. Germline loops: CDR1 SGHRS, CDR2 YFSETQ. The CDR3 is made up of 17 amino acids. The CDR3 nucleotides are TGCGCCAGCAGCTTGGAAAGGGACAGGGGACCGAACACTGAAGCTTTCTTT. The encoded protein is CASSLERDRGPNTEAFF.

CDR3 in DNA: TGTGCCAGCAGCCCCCAGAGGGTGGGCAATGAGCAGTTCTTC. This translates into CASSPQRVGNEQFF. The chain joins TRBV6-6 to TRBJ2-1; a possible D gene is TRBD2 (5 bases). V gave up 6 bases and J gave up 6 bases, with 15 bases separating them. The germline gives CDR1 MNHNY, CDR2 SVGAGI (reference sequence). The CDR3 is made up of 14 amino acids.